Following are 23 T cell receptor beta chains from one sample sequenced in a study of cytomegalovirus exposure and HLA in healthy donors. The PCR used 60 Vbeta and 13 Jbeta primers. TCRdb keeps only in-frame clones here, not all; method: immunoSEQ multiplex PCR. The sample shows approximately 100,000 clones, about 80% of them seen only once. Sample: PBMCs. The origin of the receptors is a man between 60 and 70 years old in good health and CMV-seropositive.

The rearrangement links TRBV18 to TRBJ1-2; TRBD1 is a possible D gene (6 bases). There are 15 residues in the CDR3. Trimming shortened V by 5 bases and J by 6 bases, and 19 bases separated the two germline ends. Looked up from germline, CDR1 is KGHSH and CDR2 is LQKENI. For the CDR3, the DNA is TGTGCCAGCTCATCTACGTTATATTCAGGGGATGGCTACACCTTC. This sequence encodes CASSSTLYSGDGYTF.

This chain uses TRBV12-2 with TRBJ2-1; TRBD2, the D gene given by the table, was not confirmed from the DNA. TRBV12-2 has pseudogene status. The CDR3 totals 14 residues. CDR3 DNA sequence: TGTGCAAGTCGCCCCCGGCGGGGCTGGTATGAGCAGTTCTTC. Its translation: CASRPRRGWYEQFF.

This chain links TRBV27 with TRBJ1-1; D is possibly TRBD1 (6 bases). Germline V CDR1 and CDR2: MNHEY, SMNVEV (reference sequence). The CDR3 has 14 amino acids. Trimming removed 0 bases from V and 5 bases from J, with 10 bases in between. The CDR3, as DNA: TGTGCCAGCAGTTTATCAGTCAGGGGAACTGAAGCTTTCTTT. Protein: CASSLSVRGTEAFF.

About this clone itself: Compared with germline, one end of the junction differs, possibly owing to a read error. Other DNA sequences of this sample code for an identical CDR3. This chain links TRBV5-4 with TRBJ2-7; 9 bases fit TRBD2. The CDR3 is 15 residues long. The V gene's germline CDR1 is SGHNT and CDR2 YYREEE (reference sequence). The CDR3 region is CASSAGGRVRDEQYF. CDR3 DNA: TGCGCCAGCAGCGCGGGGGGGAGGGTTAGGGACGAGCAGTACTTC. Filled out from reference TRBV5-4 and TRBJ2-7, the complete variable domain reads ETGVTQSPTHLIKTRGQQVTLRCSSQSGHNTVSWYQQALGQGPQFIFQYYREEENGRGNFPPRFSGLQFPNYSSELNVNALELDDSALYLCASSAGGRVRDEQYFGPGTRLTVT.

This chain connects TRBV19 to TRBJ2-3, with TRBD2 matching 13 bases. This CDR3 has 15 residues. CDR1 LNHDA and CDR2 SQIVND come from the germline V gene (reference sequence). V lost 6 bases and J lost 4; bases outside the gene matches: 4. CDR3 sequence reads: CASRPGLAGADTQYF. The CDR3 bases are TGTGCCAGTAGGCCTGGACTAGCGGGGGCAGATACGCAGTATTTT.

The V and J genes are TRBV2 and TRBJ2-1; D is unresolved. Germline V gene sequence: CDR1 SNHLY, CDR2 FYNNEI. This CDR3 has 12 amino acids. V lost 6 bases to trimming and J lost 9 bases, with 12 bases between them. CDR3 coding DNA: TGTGCCAGCAGGACTGTAGGCATTGAGCAGTTCTTC. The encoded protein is CASRTVGIEQFF.

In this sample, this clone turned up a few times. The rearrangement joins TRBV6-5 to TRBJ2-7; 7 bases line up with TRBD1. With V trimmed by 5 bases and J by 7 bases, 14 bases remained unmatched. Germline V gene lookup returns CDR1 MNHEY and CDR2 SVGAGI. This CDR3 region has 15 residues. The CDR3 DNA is TGTGCCAGCAGTCCAACAGGGGACCGAACTAGGGAGCAGTACTTC. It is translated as CASSPTGDRTREQYF.

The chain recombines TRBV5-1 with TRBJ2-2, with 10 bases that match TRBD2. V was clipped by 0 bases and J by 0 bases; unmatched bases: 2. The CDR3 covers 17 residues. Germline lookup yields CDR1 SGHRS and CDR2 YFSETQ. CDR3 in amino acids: CASSLGSGGSNTGELFF. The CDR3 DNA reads TGCGCCAGCAGCTTGGGTAGCGGGGGGTCGAACACCGGGGAGCTGTTTTTT.

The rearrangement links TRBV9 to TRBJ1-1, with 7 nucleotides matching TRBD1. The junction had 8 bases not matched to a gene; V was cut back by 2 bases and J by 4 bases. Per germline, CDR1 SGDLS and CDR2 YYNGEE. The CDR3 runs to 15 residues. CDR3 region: CASSVRGTEGTEAFF. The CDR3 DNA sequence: TGTGCCAGCAGCGTTAGAGGGACAGAAGGCACTGAAGCTTTCTTT.

CDR3 sequence (DNA): TGTGCCAGCTCACAAGAAACAGGGGCAGATCAGCCCCAGCATTTT. Translated: CASSQETGADQPQHF. The gene calls are TRBV18 and TRBJ1-5; TRBD1 matches at 7 bases. CDR3 size: 15 residues. Germline V gene lookup returns CDR1 KGHSH and CDR2 LQKENI. Trimming at V came to 4 bases and at J to 5 bases, leaving 8 bases not matched to a gene.

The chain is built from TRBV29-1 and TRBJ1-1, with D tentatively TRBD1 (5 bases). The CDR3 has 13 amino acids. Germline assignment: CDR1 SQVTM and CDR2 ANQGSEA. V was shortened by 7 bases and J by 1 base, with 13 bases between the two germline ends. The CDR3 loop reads CSATGTPNTEAFF. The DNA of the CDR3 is TGCAGCGCCACAGGAACTCCGAACACTGAAGCTTTCTTT.

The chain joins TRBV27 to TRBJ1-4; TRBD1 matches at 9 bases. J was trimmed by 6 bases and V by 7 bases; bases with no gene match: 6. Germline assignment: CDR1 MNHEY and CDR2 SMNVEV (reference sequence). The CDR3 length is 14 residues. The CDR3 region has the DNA TGTGCCAGCATCCGGGACAGGGAGGATGAAAAACTGTTTTTT. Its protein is CASIRDREDEKLFF. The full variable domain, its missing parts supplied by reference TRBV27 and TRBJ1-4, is EAQVTQNPRYLITVTGKKLTVTCSQNMNHEYMSWYRQDPGLGLRQIYYSMNVEVTDKGDVPEGYKVSRKEKRNFPLILESPSPNQTSLYFCASIRDREDEKLFFGSGTQLSVL.

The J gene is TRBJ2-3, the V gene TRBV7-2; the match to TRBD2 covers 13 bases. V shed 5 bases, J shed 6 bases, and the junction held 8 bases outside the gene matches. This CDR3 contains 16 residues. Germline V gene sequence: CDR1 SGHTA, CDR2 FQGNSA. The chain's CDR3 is CASSLTSGGSGDTQYF. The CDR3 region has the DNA TGTGCCAGCAGCCTGACTAGCGGGGGGTCAGGGGATACGCAGTATTTT.

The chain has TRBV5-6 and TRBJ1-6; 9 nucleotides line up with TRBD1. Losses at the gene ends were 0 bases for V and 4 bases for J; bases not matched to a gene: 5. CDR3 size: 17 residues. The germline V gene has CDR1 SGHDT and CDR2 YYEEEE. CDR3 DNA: TGTGCCAGCAGCTTGGCTATCGGACAGGGGTATAATTCACCCCTCCACTTT. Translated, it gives CASSLAIGQGYNSPLHF.

CDR3 DNA: TGTGCCAGCAGCCGCCAAGCGGGGGGGCCGAAAGAGACCCAGTACTTC. Amino acid sequence: CASSRQAGGPKETQYF. The chain recombines TRBV6-6 with TRBJ2-5; 10 bases align to TRBD2. Germline CDR1 and CDR2: MNHNY and SVGAGI (reference sequence). The V and J ends lost 6 bases and 3 bases, in that order; junction bases with no gene match: 10. The CDR3 consists of 16 residues.

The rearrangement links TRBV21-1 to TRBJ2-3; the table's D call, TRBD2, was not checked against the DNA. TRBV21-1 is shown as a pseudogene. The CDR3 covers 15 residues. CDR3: CASSSVGGDTDTQYF. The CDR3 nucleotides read TGTGCCAGCAGCTCCGTCGGGGGGGACACAGATACGCAGTATTTT.

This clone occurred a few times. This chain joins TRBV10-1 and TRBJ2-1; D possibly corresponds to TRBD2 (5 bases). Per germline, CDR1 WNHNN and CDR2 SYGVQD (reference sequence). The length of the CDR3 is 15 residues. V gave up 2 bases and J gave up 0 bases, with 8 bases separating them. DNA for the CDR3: TGCGCCAGCAGTGAGCGGGGAAGCTCCTACAATGAGCAGTTCTTC. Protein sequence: CASSERGSSYNEQFF.

DNA of the CDR3: TGCGCCAGCAGCTTGTCGTCTAACTACGAGCAGTACTTC. This gives the protein CASSLSSNYEQYF. The chain links TRBV5-1 to TRBJ2-7; no firm D call. Trimming left V 1 base short and J 3 bases short, with 8 bases between. CDR1 is SGHRS, CDR2 YFSETQ, per germline. The CDR3 is 13 residues long.

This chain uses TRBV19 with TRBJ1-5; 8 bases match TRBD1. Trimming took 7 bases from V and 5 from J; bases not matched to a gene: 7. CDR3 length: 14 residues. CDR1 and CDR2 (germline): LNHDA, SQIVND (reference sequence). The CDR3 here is CASKTGQGYQPQHF. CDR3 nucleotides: TGTGCCAGTAAAACCGGACAGGGCTATCAGCCCCAGCATTTT.

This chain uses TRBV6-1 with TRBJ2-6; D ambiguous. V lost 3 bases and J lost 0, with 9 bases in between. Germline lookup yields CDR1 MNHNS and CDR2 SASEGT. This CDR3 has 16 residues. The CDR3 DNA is TGTGCCAGCAGTGACGATGCTAACTCTGGGGCCAACGTCCTGACTTTC. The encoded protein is CASSDDANSGANVLTF.

The CDR3 bases are TGTGCCAGCAGCTCGCAGGGTTTCAACACCGGGGAGCTGTTTTTT. This gives the protein CASSSQGFNTGELFF. V and J are TRBV5-4 and TRBJ2-2; perhaps TRBD1 as D (5 bases). This CDR3 contains 15 residues. V was shortened by 3 bases and J by 2 bases, with 11 bases between the two germline ends. CDR1 and CDR2 from the germline V gene are SGHNT and YYREEE (reference sequence).

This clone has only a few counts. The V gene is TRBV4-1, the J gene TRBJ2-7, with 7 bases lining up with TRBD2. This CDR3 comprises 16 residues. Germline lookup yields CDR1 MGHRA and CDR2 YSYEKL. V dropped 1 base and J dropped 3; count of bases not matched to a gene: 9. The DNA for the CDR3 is TGCGCCAGCAGCCAAGGGGAGGGAGGGCTCATCTACGAGCAGTACTTC. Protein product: CASSQGEGGLIYEQYF.

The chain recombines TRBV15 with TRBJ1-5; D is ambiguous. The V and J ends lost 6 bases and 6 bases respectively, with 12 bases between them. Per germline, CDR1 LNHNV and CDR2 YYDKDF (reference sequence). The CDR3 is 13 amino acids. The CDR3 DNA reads TGTGCCACCAGGCTTCAGGCTGCTCAGCCCCAGCATTTT. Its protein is CATRLQAAQPQHF.